This T cell receptor beta chain was sequenced during a study of blood T cell repertoires in COVID-19. The overall study: Acute and convalescent COVID-19 specimens originated in the United States, Italy and Spain.

V was cut by 3 bases and J by 8 bases, with 13 bases left in between. The CDR3 covers 13 residues. CDR1 is MNHEY, CDR2 SMNVEV, per germline (reference sequence). This clone was detected a few times. Original processing notes: Estimation of nucleated cell counts was performed using reference gene primer amplification. Generated by immunoSEQ multiplex PCR, the TCRdb table keeps only in-frame clones and is missing some. That table gives V, J and clone size, and the DNA gave D and trimming. This sample carries more than 70,000 clones, approximately 86% of them seen once, and the ten largest clones take about 7.7%.

Specimen: peripheral blood. The chain couples TRBV27 to TRBJ1-2; D is uncertain. The receptor comes from a man between 60 and 70 years old with acute or convalescent COVID-19. CDR3 region: CASSFTSINGYTF. CDR3 DNA sequence: TGTGCCAGCAGTTTCACAAGTATTAACGGCTACACCTTC.